This note documents a single TCR beta chain sequence. This specimen comes from a study of CD8 T cells in Susac syndrome. Study at large: At blood draw, Susac syndrome patients were therapy-naive, on corticosteroids, or on intravenous immunoglobulin alone.

RNA was extracted with the RNeasy kit, and a quantity of about 0.45 to 1 ug was reverse transcribed using random hexamers. TCRdb re-analysed the immunoSEQ multiplex PCR reads in MiXCR, keeping a single row per CDR3 protein. Of 95,000 to 150,000 distinct CDR3 sequences listed, just over 95% are singletons. Sequencing of TCR beta covered CD8+ and CD4+ T cells obtained from blood. The CDR3 is made up of 13 amino acids. Germline V lookup: CDR1 LGHNA, CDR2 YNFKEQ. V lost 7 bases and J 4 bases, leaving 8 bases between the germline ends. Material: CD4+ T cells from PBMCs. This receptor was identified in a human donor with Susac syndrome. This sequence joins TRBV4-2 and TRBJ2-6; D is unresolved. The CDR3 sequence: CASKLSGANVLTF. CDR3 sequence (DNA): TGTGCCAGCAAACTATCGGGGGCCAACGTCCTGACTTTC.